These 29 T cell receptor beta chains were sequenced from one sample in a study of T cell changes during pregnancy in multiple sclerosis. Some clones are missing from TCRdb's copy, which holds only in-frame ones; the method was immunoSEQ multiplex PCR. Found here are around 80,000 clones, around 90% of them singletons; the top ten hold 2.5% to 3%. Sequenced here: peripheral blood, sampled before pregnancy. The receptor set was obtained from a female donor with multiple sclerosis, enrolled in a pregnancy study.

This rearrangement joins TRBV4-3 to TRBJ2-7, with D perhaps TRBD1 (8 bases). CDR1 is LGHNA, CDR2 YSLEER, per germline. V was shortened by 2 bases and J by 6 bases, with 14 bases between the two germline ends. This CDR3 region has 14 residues. The CDR3 nucleotides are TGCGCCAGCAGCCAACTCACAGGGGGGGGCGAGCAGTACTTC. Amino acid sequence: CASSQLTGGGEQYF.

V usage is TRBV6-6 and J usage is TRBJ2-1; D perhaps matches TRBD2 (5 bases). Trimming cost V 2 bases and J 10 bases, with 9 bases left between them. The CDR3 is made up of 12 amino acids. From germline, CDR1 is MNHNY and CDR2 SVGAGI (reference sequence). For the CDR3, the DNA is TGTGCCAGCAGTTACGAGGGAGACGAGCAGTTCTTC. It codes for CASSYEGDEQFF.

In this sample, this clone turned up once. The V and J genes are TRBV4-1 and TRBJ2-2; TRBD2 matches at 14 bases. Germline assignment: CDR1 MGHRA and CDR2 YSYEKL. Trimming cost V 3 bases and J 5 bases; bases outside gene matches: 2. The CDR3 length is 16 residues. The CDR3 nucleotides are TGCGCCAGCAGCCAGACTAGCGGGGGGGGGACCGGGGAGCTGTTTTTT. Protein: CASSQTSGGGTGELFF.

The rearrangement joins TRBV6-6 to TRBJ2-7; D may be TRBD2 (6 bases). V was shortened by 6 bases and J by 3 bases, with 18 bases between the two germline ends. The CDR3 is 15 amino acids. Germline V gene sequence: CDR1 MNHNY, CDR2 SVGAGI (reference sequence). The CDR3 is CASSTLLGRVYEQYF. CDR3 bases: TGTGCCAGCAGCACCCTTCTCGGGAGAGTCTACGAGCAGTACTTC.

Only one count was recorded for this clone. The chain couples TRBV21-1 to TRBJ1-5. TRBV21-1 is flagged as a pseudogene. The CDR3 loop spans 17 amino acids. The CDR3 region has the DNA TGTGCCAGCCCACCAAGGGTGGGGAGGAATAGCAATCAGCCCCAGCATTTT. It encodes CASPPRVGRNSNQPQHF.

The CDR3, as DNA: TGTGCCAGCAGTGAAACCCGGACAGGGCGCGAGCAGTACTTC. Protein: CASSETRTGREQYF. The gene calls are TRBV6-1 and TRBJ2-7, with 8 bases fitting TRBD1. The CDR3 has 14 amino acids. J gave up 6 bases and V 2 bases, and 6 bases lay outside the gene matches. CDR1 MNHNS and CDR2 SASEGT come from the germline V gene.

The rearrangement uses TRBV19 and TRBJ1-5, with a possible D match to TRBD1 (5 bases). CDR1 is LNHDA and CDR2 is SQIVND in the germline V gene (reference sequence). V lost 3 bases, J lost 0 bases, and 9 bases lay in between. The CDR3 is 15 amino acids. The CDR3 DNA is TGTGCCAGTAGTATGACAGCCTATAGCAATCAGCCCCAGCATTTT. Encoded protein: CASSMTAYSNQPQHF. The variable domain in full, with the rest retrieved from reference TRBV19 and TRBJ1-5, is DGGITQSPKYLFRKEGQNVTLSCEQNLNHDAMYWYRQDPGQGLRLIYYSQIVNDFQKGDIAEGYSVSREKKESFPLTVTSAQKNPTAFYLCASSMTAYSNQPQHFGDGTRLSIL.

J is TRBJ2-2 and V is TRBV2; TRBD1 agrees at 8 bases. CDR3 length: 13 amino acids. Germline loops: CDR1 SNHLY, CDR2 FYNNEI. V dropped 4 bases and J dropped 7; count of bases not matched to a gene: 2. The CDR3 sequence is CASSADRDGELFF. CDR3 nucleotide sequence: TGTGCCAGCAGTGCGGACAGGGACGGGGAGCTGTTTTTT.

The chain combines TRBV28 with TRBJ2-1; 10 positions match TRBD2. The CDR3 consists of 16 residues. Germline V gene lookup returns CDR1 MDHEN and CDR2 SYDVKM. Trimming cost V 5 bases and J 6 bases; bases outside gene matches: 10. The CDR3, as DNA: TGTGCCAGCAGTACCCAGCGGGAGGGTAAGTTCAATGAGCAGTTCTTC. This sequence encodes CASSTQREGKFNEQFF.

This clone was seen a few times. The chain uses TRBV2 and TRBJ2-3; TRBD2 might be the D (5 bases). V lost 6 bases and J lost 5, with 12 bases in between. Germline assignment: CDR1 SNHLY and CDR2 FYNNEI. CDR3 length: 13 residues. This CDR3 is CASSQVGRDTQYF. Here the CDR3 DNA reads TGTGCCAGCAGCCAAGTGGGGAGAGATACGCAGTATTTT.

This clone was counted a single time. The chain recombines TRBV4-1 with TRBJ2-3; 8 nucleotides line up with TRBD2. This CDR3 region has 17 residues. V lost 0 bases and J lost 4; bases outside the gene matches: 9. Germline CDR1 and CDR2: MGHRA and YSYEKL. The CDR3 nucleotides are TGCGCCAGCAGCCAAGATGGGTCCAGCGGGAGTGCAGATACGCAGTATTTT. It yields the protein CASSQDGSSGSADTQYF.

This rearrangement joins TRBV7-8 to TRBJ2-7, with a possible D match to TRBD1 (6 bases). This CDR3 is 14 amino acids long. The V gene lost 2 bases and the J gene lost 3 bases, with 11 bases spanning the gap. Germline CDR1 is SGHVS and CDR2 is FQNEAQ. CDR3 amino acids: CASSLLGHLYEQYF. CDR3 nucleotides: TGTGCCAGCAGCTTATTGGGACACCTCTACGAGCAGTACTTC.

The chain recombines TRBV29-1 with TRBJ2-1; TRBD1 matches at 7 bases. From germline, CDR1 is SQVTM and CDR2 ANQGSEA. The junction had 9 bases not matched to a gene; V was cut back by 3 bases and J by 7 bases. This CDR3 has 14 residues. CDR3 nucleotides: TGCAGCGTTGAGGGACGACAGGGTCTAAATGAGCAGTTCTTC. Encoded protein: CSVEGRQGLNEQFF.

V is TRBV19 and J is TRBJ1-1; TRBD1 might be the D (6 bases). V was shortened by 3 bases and J by 3 bases, with 17 bases between the two germline ends. The germline gives CDR1 LNHDA, CDR2 SQIVND (reference sequence). The CDR3 has 16 amino acids. The CDR3 bases are TGTGCCAGTAGTATGCCTCCGGGGGCGGGAGACACTGAAGCTTTCTTT. Its translation: CASSMPPGAGDTEAFF.

In this sample, this clone turned up a few times. The rearrangement uses TRBV5-1 and TRBJ1-3; perhaps TRBD1 as D (6 bases). The germline V gene has CDR1 SGHRS and CDR2 YFSETQ. V lost 1 base to trimming and J lost 0 bases, with 14 bases between them. This CDR3 spans 17 amino acids. The DNA of the CDR3 is TGCGCCAGCAGCTTGTCGCCGGGGGGCTTCTCTGGAAACACCATATATTTT. This sequence encodes CASSLSPGGFSGNTIYF.

The V gene is TRBV21-1, the J gene TRBJ2-1; no check of the table's D call, TRBD2, against the DNA was made. TRBV21-1 is recorded as a pseudogene. The CDR3 consists of 19 residues. CDR3 protein: CASSKPGTSGRACYNEQFF. The CDR3 DNA sequence: TGTGCCAGCAGCAAACCCGGGACTAGCGGGAGGGCCTGCTACAATGAGCAGTTCTTC.

This rearrangement joins TRBV4-2 to TRBJ1-5; 10 nucleotides agree with TRBD1. V shed 4 bases, J shed 3 bases, and the junction held 0 bases outside the gene matches. The CDR3 sequence is 14 residues long. Germline V gene sequence: CDR1 LGHNA, CDR2 YNFKEQ. The CDR3 DNA follows: TGTGCCAGCAGCCGACAGGGGGCCAATCAGCCCCAGCATTTT. Translated, it gives CASSRQGANQPQHF.

The J gene is TRBJ2-7, the V gene TRBV5-1, with D perhaps matching TRBD1 (6 bases). In germline, CDR1 is SGHRS, CDR2 YFSETQ. The CDR3 covers 17 residues. Trimming removed 0 bases at V and 3 bases at J, with 19 bases between. The CDR3 reads CASSLVASGASIYEQYF. The CDR3 DNA reads as TGCGCCAGCAGCTTGGTCGCGTCAGGGGCGTCGATCTACGAGCAGTACTTC.

V and J are TRBV19 and TRBJ2-1; unclear D gene. The germline V gene encodes CDR1 LNHDA and CDR2 SQIVND (reference sequence). This CDR3 has 14 amino acids. Trimming left V 3 bases short and J 4 bases short, with 10 bases between. In DNA form, the CDR3 reads TGTGCCAGTAGTATCGGAGTGGCATACAATGAGCAGTTCTTC. Residues: CASSIGVAYNEQFF. The full variable domain, completed using reference TRBV19 and TRBJ2-1, is DGGITQSPKYLFRKEGQNVTLSCEQNLNHDAMYWYRQDPGQGLRLIYYSQIVNDFQKGDIAEGYSVSREKKESFPLTVTSAQKNPTAFYLCASSIGVAYNEQFFGPGTRLTVL.

The chain carries TRBV7-2 and TRBJ1-5; no definite D call. Germline loops: CDR1 SGHTA, CDR2 FQGNSA. V shed 5 bases and J shed 3 bases, with 11 bases lying between them. The CDR3 has 14 residues. The CDR3 region has the DNA TGTGCCAGCAGCCCCATCCCCAACAATCAGCCCCAGCATTTT. This translates into CASSPIPNNQPQHF. Variable domain in full (rest from reference TRBV7-2 and TRBJ1-5): GAGVSQSPSNKVTEKGKDVELRCDPISGHTALYWYRQSLGQGLEFLIYFQGNSAPDKSGLPSDRFSAERTGGSVSTLTIQRTQQEDSAVYLCASSPIPNNQPQHFGDGTRLSIL.

This clone was seen at least ten times. The chain has TRBV19 and TRBJ1-1, with 12 bases aligning to TRBD1. CDR3 size: 15 residues. V trimming: 4 bases; J trimming: 2 bases; junction bases outside the gene matches: 2. The V gene's germline CDR1 is LNHDA and CDR2 SQIVND (reference sequence). DNA for the CDR3: TGTGCCAGTAGTAAGGGACAGGGGGCCAACACTGAAGCTTTCTTT. It yields the protein CASSKGQGANTEAFF.

The chain uses TRBV4-2 and TRBJ2-6, with D perhaps matching TRBD1 (5 bases). CDR1 is LGHNA, CDR2 YNFKEQ, per germline. The CDR3 is 17 amino acids. Between the trimmed V and J ends, which lost 0 bases and 4 bases, there was a span of 13 bases. The CDR3 is CASSQEGTGAGANVLTF. CDR3 DNA sequence: TGTGCCAGCAGCCAAGAGGGTACAGGTGCAGGGGCCAACGTCCTGACTTTC.

This clone appeared a single time. The chain uses TRBV19 and TRBJ1-2; TRBD1 matches 8 bases. V trimming: 5 bases; J trimming: 0 bases; junction bases outside the gene matches: 11. Germline V CDR1 and CDR2: LNHDA, SQIVND (reference sequence). The length of the CDR3 is 17 residues. The CDR3 region has the DNA TGTGCCAGTAGTCGCTCACAGGACAGGGTAGCTAACTATGGCTACACCTTC. The encoded protein is CASSRSQDRVANYGYTF. Drawing the rest from reference TRBV19 and TRBJ1-2, the complete variable domain is DGGITQSPKYLFRKEGQNVTLSCEQNLNHDAMYWYRQDPGQGLRLIYYSQIVNDFQKGDIAEGYSVSREKKESFPLTVTSAQKNPTAFYLCASSRSQDRVANYGYTFGSGTRLTVV.

The V gene is TRBV11-2, the J gene TRBJ1-1; D is unresolved. This CDR3 is built from 17 residues. The ends were cut back, 0 bases at V and 6 bases at J, with 20 bases in the middle. CDR1 and CDR2 (germline): SGHAT, FQNNGV. CDR3 nucleotide sequence: TGTGCCAGCAGCTTAGACCTCTCCGGAGGCCTTTGGGCTGAAGCTTTCTTT. Translation gives CASSLDLSGGLWAEAFF.

This sequence joins TRBV4-2 and TRBJ2-2, with TRBD2 as a possible D gene (5 bases). Germline assignment: CDR1 LGHNA and CDR2 YNFKEQ. The CDR3 has 17 amino acids. V was trimmed by 0 bases and J by 6 bases, leaving 17 bases between them. CDR3: CASSQDLGLPGAGELFF. In DNA, the CDR3 is TGTGCCAGCAGCCAAGATCTTGGGCTACCCGGGGCCGGGGAGCTGTTTTTT.

The genes are TRBV21-1 and TRBJ2-1; the D call of TRBD1 is as the table states it, not checked on the DNA. TRBV21-1 is a pseudogene. This CDR3 is 14 amino acids long. The CDR3 here is CASSTRQGYNEQFF. CDR3 bases: TGTGCCAGCAGCACCCGACAGGGTTACAATGAGCAGTTCTTC.

The V gene is TRBV5-1, the J gene TRBJ2-1; possibly TRBD2 for D (5 bases). CDR1 SGHRS and CDR2 YFSETQ come from the germline V gene. V was shortened by 0 bases and J by 0 bases, with 10 bases between the two germline ends. This CDR3 spans 16 amino acids. CDR3 DNA: TGCGCCAGCAGCTTGGCCCATGGGAGCTCCTACAATGAGCAGTTCTTC. Amino acids: CASSLAHGSSYNEQFF.

Details on this clone: In the same sample, other DNA sequences code for this CDR3. The chain couples TRBV27 to TRBJ2-7, with a tentative D call TRBD1 (5 bases). This CDR3 comprises 14 residues. The germline V gene has CDR1 MNHEY and CDR2 SMNVEV (reference sequence). The germline V and J ends were trimmed by 6 bases and 2 bases, with 14 bases remaining between them. DNA for the CDR3: TGTGCCAGCAGCGCATCTACAGGCCCCTACGAGCAGTACTTC. As protein: CASSASTGPYEQYF.

The chain recombines TRBV28 with TRBJ1-2; 8 bases line up with TRBD1. Germline-derived CDR1 and CDR2 are MDHEN and SYDVKM. The CDR3 extends over 14 amino acids. V shed 6 bases, J shed 6 bases, and the junction held 9 bases outside the gene matches. CDR3 region: CASRRTGTPNGYTF. CDR3 coding DNA: TGTGCCAGCAGGCGGACAGGGACACCGAATGGCTACACCTTC.